A single T cell receptor beta chain is shown here with its context. The data belong to a study of technical replicates of blood from several donors. In germline, CDR1 is MNHNS, CDR2 SASEGT. CDR3 length: 15 amino acids. V lost 5 bases, J lost 1 base, and 4 bases stayed unmatched. Measured with immunoSEQ multiplex PCR; TCRdb has only the in-frame clones, and not every one. This sample has around 81,000 clones, with roughly four fifths found just once. The clonotype comes from a human donor in good health. Some clones in this sample may be carry-over from other donors' samples. Sequencing was done on a sample of PBMCs. V and J are TRBV6-1 and TRBJ1-5; 8 positions match TRBD1. The CDR3 DNA follows: TGTGCCAGCAGTCCCTGGACAGGGAGCAATCAGCCCCAGCATTTT. This translates into CASSPWTGSNQPQHF.